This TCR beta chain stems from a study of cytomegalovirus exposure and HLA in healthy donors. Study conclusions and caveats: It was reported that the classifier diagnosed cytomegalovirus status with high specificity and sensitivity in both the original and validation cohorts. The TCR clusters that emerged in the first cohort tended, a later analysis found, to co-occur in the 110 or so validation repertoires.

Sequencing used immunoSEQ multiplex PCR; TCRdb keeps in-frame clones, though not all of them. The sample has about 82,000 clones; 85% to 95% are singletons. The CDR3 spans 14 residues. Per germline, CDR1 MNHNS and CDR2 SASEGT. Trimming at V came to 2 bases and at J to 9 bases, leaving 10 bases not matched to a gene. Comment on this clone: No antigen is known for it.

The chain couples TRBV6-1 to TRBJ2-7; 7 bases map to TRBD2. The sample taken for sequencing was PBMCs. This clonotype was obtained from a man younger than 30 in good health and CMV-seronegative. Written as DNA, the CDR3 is TGTGCCAGCAGTGAATTGGCGGGGGTACAGTTGCAGTACTTC. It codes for CASSELAGVQLQYF.